Shown below are 31 T cell receptor beta chains from a single sample sequenced in a study of regulatory T cells in long-lasting Graves disease (dated by TCRdb to the early 2020s). Receptors were amplified or captured by multiplex PCR. The reads were generated on an Illumina HiSeq 4000. TCR beta libraries were built with iRepertoire HTBI primers and Arm-PCR amplification of CDR3 regions. TCRdb handled the public reads itself, with Q25 trimming in fastp and clone calling in MiXCR, and kept productive beta chains. CDR3 protein duplicates are merged, each entry listing the most common genes and DNA. This sample lists roughly 350,000 distinct CDR3 sequences; around 16% were detected once. The top ten clonotypes cover around 21% of the sample. What this sample's time point label stands for: newly diagnosed GD, antithyroid drugs for less than 3 months. RNA was extracted from PBMCs in TRIzol for both TCR sequencing and RNA sequencing.

The same sample was also studied in work on T cells in Graves' hyperthyroidism and ophthalmopathy.

Here the sequenced sample was peripheral blood mononuclear cells (PBMCs), taken at new diagnosis, from a patient treated with antithyroid drugs. These receptors all stem from a woman under 30 with Graves disease. Donor details come from another sample of the same person, matched by shared clones.

Only a few counts were recorded for this clonotype. This chain joins TRBV7-3 and TRBJ2-1; 11 nucleotides match TRBD2. With 3 bases clipped from V and 6 bases from J, the junction kept 13 bases outside the gene matches. CDR1 and CDR2 (germline): SGHTA, FQGTGA. The CDR3 has 18 residues. CDR3 coding DNA: TGTGCCAGCAGCTTCGCCCAAAAACCTAGCGGGGGGACCAATGAGCAGTTCTTC. This sequence encodes CASSFAQKPSGGTNEQFF.

In this sample, this clonotype turned up many times. V usage is TRBV29-1 and J usage is TRBJ2-2; 10 positions match TRBD1. The ends lost 1 base at V and 4 bases at J; junction bases unmatched: 6. This CDR3 contains 16 residues. In germline, CDR1 is SQVTM, CDR2 ANQGSEA. The CDR3 here is CSVEGRGQGGTGELFF. DNA for the CDR3: TGCAGCGTTGAAGGCAGAGGACAGGGGGGCACCGGGGAGCTGTTTTTT.

This clonotype appeared a few times. J is TRBJ1-4 and V is TRBV7-9, with a tentative D call TRBD1 (5 bases). Looked up from germline, CDR1 is SEHNR and CDR2 is FQNEAQ (reference sequence). The length of the CDR3 is 15 residues. V lost 5 bases to trimming and J lost 8 bases, with 18 bases between them. CDR3 region: CASSRAVRGEEKLFF. In nucleotides, the CDR3 is TGTGCCAGCAGCCGAGCCGTGAGGGGAGAAGAAAAACTGTTTTTT.

This clonotype has only one observation. The gene calls are TRBV11-3 and TRBJ2-3, with TRBD2 matching over 8 bases. J lost 4 bases, V lost 4 bases, and 4 bases had no gene match. The germline gives CDR1 SGHNT, CDR2 YENEEA. The CDR3 is 14 residues long. In nucleotides, the CDR3 is TGTGCCAGCAGCTCCAGCGGGAGCGCAGATACGCAGTATTTT. Its translation: CASSSSGSADTQYF.

This clonotype has just a few counts. The chain uses TRBV4-1 and TRBJ2-1; the match to TRBD2 covers 8 bases. After removal of 0 bases from V and 7 bases from J, the junction contained 5 bases not matched to a gene. This CDR3 contains 15 residues. CDR1 and CDR2 from the germline V gene are MGHRA and YSYEKL. The CDR3 protein is CASSQDWSGRNEQFF. CDR3 in DNA: TGCGCCAGCAGCCAAGATTGGAGCGGGAGAAATGAGCAGTTCTTC.

This clonotype was seen many times. The chain couples TRBV5-1 to TRBJ1-2; D possibly corresponds to TRBD1 (5 bases). Deletions cut 6 bases from V and 4 bases from J, with 19 bases between. The CDR3 totals 15 residues. Germline loops: CDR1 SGHRS, CDR2 YFSETQ. DNA for the CDR3: TGCGCCAGCAAGAACCTCGGGGGTGGGAGCTATGGCTACACCTTC. Translating it yields CASKNLGGGSYGYTF.

This clonotype occurred many times. The rearrangement links TRBV6-1 to TRBJ1-2; TRBD1 matches at 7 bases. This CDR3 region has 13 residues. Trimming at V came to 7 bases and at J to 8 bases, leaving 10 bases not matched to a gene. Per germline, CDR1 MNHNS and CDR2 SASEGT. For the CDR3, the DNA is TGTGCCAGCACCAGTCAGGGGGTGCGGGGCTACACCTTC. It codes for CASTSQGVRGYTF.

This clonotype was detected many times. This chain uses TRBV27 with TRBJ2-1; D gene uncertain. The CDR3 is 13 residues long. Germline-derived CDR1 and CDR2 are MNHEY and SMNVEV (reference sequence). Deletions cut 6 bases from V and 9 bases from J, with 15 bases between. The CDR3 loop reads CASSHAPGGEQFF. The CDR3 DNA sequence: TGTGCCAGCAGCCACGCCCCCGGTGGTGAGCAGTTCTTC.

This clonotype was found many times. The rearrangement joins TRBV5-1 to TRBJ1-1; D gene ambiguous. The V gene lost 1 base and the J gene lost 1 base, with 11 bases spanning the gap. The CDR3 consists of 15 residues. In germline, CDR1 is SGHRS, CDR2 YFSETQ. This CDR3 reads CASSLSETGNTEAFF. The CDR3 region has the DNA TGCGCCAGCAGCTTGAGTGAAACGGGGAACACTGAAGCTTTCTTT. Full variable domain (outside the CDR3, taken from reference TRBV5-1 and TRBJ1-1): KAGVTQTPRYLIKTRGQQVTLSCSPISGHRSVSWYQQTPGQGLQFLFEYFSETQRNKGNFPGRFSGRQFSNSRSEMNVSTLELGDSALYLCASSLSETGNTEAFFGQGTRLTVV.

This clonotype has more than one count but fewer than ten. J is TRBJ2-7 and V is TRBV6-1; TRBD1 aligns across 7 bases. This CDR3 has 15 residues. The J segment lost 4 bases and the V segment lost 8 bases, leaving 14 bases of the junction unmatched. Germline V gives CDR1 MNHNS, CDR2 SASEGT. CDR3 DNA sequence: TGTGCCAGCGCCCCGGAGACAGGGAATGCTTACGAGCAGTACTTC. Translated: CASAPETGNAYEQYF.

In this sample, this clonotype turned up many times. The J gene is TRBJ2-2, the V gene TRBV18; D unclear. The germline V gene encodes CDR1 KGHSH and CDR2 LQKENI. V dropped 8 bases and J dropped 6 bases, with 7 bases sitting between them. The CDR3 contains 11 residues. The CDR3 DNA reads TGTGCCAGCAGCCCCCCCGGGGAGCTGTTTTTT. It yields the protein CASSPPGELFF.

CDR3 coding DNA: TGTGCCAGCAGCTTGGGGGACGGAAAAAATTCACCCCTCCACTTT. Translation gives CASSLGDGKNSPLHF. The chain carries TRBV11-2 and TRBJ1-6; tentative D call: TRBD1 (5 bases). Looked up from germline, CDR1 is SGHAT and CDR2 is FQNNGV. The CDR3 extends over 15 amino acids. V was shortened by 3 bases and J by 7 bases, with 13 bases between the two germline ends.

At least ten counts were recorded for this clonotype. The chain links TRBV6-1 to TRBJ2-7; D may be TRBD1 (5 bases). Trimming shortened V by 6 bases and J by 0 bases, and 12 bases separated the two germline ends. There are 14 residues in the CDR3. The germline V gene has CDR1 MNHNS and CDR2 SASEGT. CDR3 sequence (DNA): TGTGCCAGCAGGGCTATGACAGCCTCCTACGAGCAGTACTTC. As protein: CASRAMTASYEQYF.

This clonotype was observed many times. The genes are TRBV2 and TRBJ1-1; possible D gene TRBD1, 5 bases. CDR1 is SNHLY and CDR2 is FYNNEI in the germline V gene. The CDR3 is made up of 15 amino acids. The germline V and J ends were trimmed by 0 bases and 1 base, with 9 bases remaining between them. CDR3: CASSEARTTNTEAFF. The CDR3 DNA reads TGTGCCAGCAGTGAAGCTCGGACAACGAACACTGAAGCTTTCTTT.

This clonotype was recorded a few times. This chain links TRBV6-6 with TRBJ2-1, with D maybe TRBD1 (6 bases). This CDR3 spans 13 amino acids. Germline-derived CDR1 and CDR2 are MNHNY and SVGAGI (reference sequence). The V gene lost 0 bases and the J gene lost 15 bases, with 15 bases spanning the gap. The CDR3 is CASSYSMGAGSFF. For the CDR3, the DNA is TGTGCCAGCAGTTACTCGATGGGGGCGGGCTCGTTCTTC.

As to this clonotype: This could be a read error, since a much larger clone is one nucleotide away. V usage is TRBV11-2 and J usage is TRBJ1-2; D ambiguous. The CDR3 length is 14 residues. V lost 1 base and J lost 4, with 10 bases in between. Germline CDR1 SGHAT, CDR2 FQNNGV. This CDR3 is CASSLARATYGYTF. For the CDR3, the DNA is TGTGCCAGCAGCTTAGCACGGGCGACCTATGGCTACACCTTC.

In this sample, this clonotype turned up a few times. The chain carries TRBV6-1 and TRBJ1-5; 11 bases line up with TRBD1. Trimming took 6 bases from V and 3 from J; bases not matched to a gene: 4. Looked up from germline, CDR1 is MNHNS and CDR2 is SASEGT. The length of the CDR3 is 15 residues. The CDR3 region has the DNA TGTGCCAGCAGAGGGGACAGGGGGGACAATCAGCCCCAGCATTTT. It translates to CASRGDRGDNQPQHF.

A few counts support this clonotype. This chain joins TRBV7-9 and TRBJ2-3; 11 nucleotides match TRBD1. Losses at the gene ends were 4 bases for V and 4 bases for J; bases not matched to a gene: 22. CDR1 and CDR2 (germline): SEHNR, FQNEAQ (reference sequence). This CDR3 is built from 21 residues. CDR3 in amino acids: CASSYLWSGQGVAGPPDTQYF. CDR3 bases: TGTGCCAGCAGCTACCTATGGTCGGGACAGGGGGTTGCCGGCCCCCCAGATACGCAGTATTTT. Using reference TRBV7-9 and TRBJ2-3 for the parts outside the CDR3, the full variable domain is DTGVSQNPRHKITKRGQNVTFRCDPISEHNRLYWYRQTLGQGPEFLTYFQNEAQLEKSRLLSDRFSAERPKGSFSTLEIQRTEQGDSAMYLCASSYLWSGQGVAGPPDTQYFGPGTRLTVL.

In its sample, this clonotype was seen many times. The rearrangement joins TRBV30 to TRBJ1-6; TRBD1 might be the D (5 bases). The CDR3 has 16 amino acids. Germline loops: CDR1 GTSNPN, CDR2 SVGIG (reference sequence). V was clipped by 3 bases and J by 9 bases, with 21 bases between them. The CDR3 coding sequence is TGTGCCTGGAGCCCCCCCGGGACGGGAAGCGGTTCACCCCTCCACTTT. Translation gives CAWSPPGTGSGSPLHF.

The chain carries TRBV27 and TRBJ1-2; D possibly corresponds to TRBD1 (5 bases). CDR3 length: 15 amino acids. Between the trimmed V and J ends, which lost 2 bases and 8 bases, there was a span of 18 bases. The V gene's germline CDR1 is MNHEY and CDR2 SMNVEV (reference sequence). The CDR3 spells CASSLKQGRDEGYTF. The CDR3, as DNA: TGTGCCAGCAGTTTAAAGCAGGGAAGAGACGAAGGCTACACCTTC.

The chain employs TRBV27 and TRBJ2-5; TRBD1 or TRBD2 may be the D gene (5 bases each). Germline values: CDR1 MNHEY, CDR2 SMNVEV (reference sequence). V was pared by 4 bases and J by 2 bases, with 14 bases between. This CDR3 is built from 15 residues. The CDR3 DNA reads as TGTGCCAGCAGTTCATTAGGGGAGAGGCAAGAGACCCAGTACTTC. Its translation: CASSSLGERQETQYF.

This clonotype was picked up a small number of times. The V and J genes are TRBV25-1 and TRBJ2-1; TRBD2 agrees at 10 bases. With V trimmed by 4 bases and J by 7 bases, 7 bases remained unmatched. The CDR3 has 15 residues. Germline lookup yields CDR1 MGHDK and CDR2 SYGVNS. The CDR3 nucleotides are TGTGCCAGCAGTGCCCTAGCGGGAGATTCGAATGAGCAGTTCTTC. This sequence encodes CASSALAGDSNEQFF.

A few counts support this clonotype. A much larger clone sits a single nucleotide away, making a read error possible. The chain employs TRBV7-3 and TRBJ2-3; 8 positions match TRBD2. Germline V CDR1 and CDR2: SGHTA, FQGTGA. J gave up 4 bases and V 5 bases, and 14 bases lay outside the gene matches. This CDR3 region has 17 residues. The CDR3 region is CASSPGGARRAADTQYF. As DNA, the CDR3 is TGTGCCAGCAGCCCCGGGGGGGCAAGGCGGGCCGCAGATACGCAGTATTTT.

At least ten counts were recorded for this clonotype. CDR3: CASSEWGGEQYF. The CDR3, as DNA: TGTGCCAGCAGTGAATGGGGCGGCGAGCAGTACTTC. The gene calls are TRBV2 and TRBJ2-7; D might be TRBD1 (5 bases). Trimming removed 2 bases at V and 6 bases at J, with 8 bases between. The CDR3 is 12 residues long. In germline, CDR1 is SNHLY, CDR2 FYNNEI.

This clonotype was counted at least ten times. The chain has TRBV12-3 or TRBV12-4 and TRBJ2-3; D gene unclear. This CDR3 contains 13 residues. Trimming left V 2 bases short and J 6 bases short, with 9 bases between. CDR3 nucleotides: TGTGCCAGCAGTTTAAGCAACGGCGATACGCAGTATTTT. Translation: CASSLSNGDTQYF.

CDR3 sequence (DNA): TGTGCCAGCAGGGACTCGGCTTCTGGGGCCAACGTCCTGACTTTC. It is translated as CASRDSASGANVLTF. The chain employs TRBV28 and TRBJ2-6, with D possibly being TRBD2 (5 bases). This CDR3 comprises 15 residues. V gave up 6 bases and J gave up 1 base, with 10 bases separating them. Germline-derived CDR1 and CDR2 are MDHEN and SYDVKM.

This clonotype was found many times. The chain employs TRBV6-2 or TRBV6-3 and TRBJ2-1; 9 bases fit TRBD2. Germline loops: CDR1 MNHEY, CDR2 SVGEGT. There are 16 residues in the CDR3. The V and J ends lost 5 bases and 9 bases, in that order; junction bases with no gene match: 14. The CDR3 here is CASSVRRGGFNSEQFF. Written as DNA, the CDR3 is TGTGCCAGCAGTGTTCGGCGGGGGGGCTTTAATAGTGAGCAGTTCTTC.

This clonotype was seen more than once but under ten times. The chain links TRBV7-2 to TRBJ1-6; D unclear. V was clipped by 3 bases and J by 14 bases, with 11 bases between them. CDR3 length equals 12 residues. Germline CDR1 reads SGHTA; CDR2 reads FQGNSA. DNA of the CDR3: TGTGCCAGCAGCTTGGGCCCGACCACCCTCCACTTT. Translating gives CASSLGPTTLHF. Drawing the rest from reference TRBV7-2 and TRBJ1-6, the complete variable domain is GAGVSQSPSNKVTEKGKDVELRCDPISGHTALYWYRQSLGQGLEFLIYFQGNSAPDKSGLPSDRFSAERTGGSVSTLTIQRTQQEDSAVYLCASSLGPTTLHFGNGTRLTVT.

This clonotype appeared many times. The chain carries TRBV6-5 and TRBJ2-7; tentative D call: TRBD2 (6 bases). CDR1 is MNHEY and CDR2 is SVGAGI in the germline V gene. The CDR3 runs to 12 residues. Trimming shortened V by 4 bases and J by 7 bases, and 11 bases separated the two germline ends. This chain's CDR3 is CASSSTAGEQYF. The CDR3 DNA follows: TGTGCCAGCAGTTCTACCGCGGGGGAGCAGTACTTC.

This clonotype has at least ten counts. J is TRBJ2-6 and V is TRBV13; 9 bases fit TRBD1. CDR1 PRHDT and CDR2 FYEKMQ come from the germline V gene (reference sequence). Germline trimming cut 0 bases from V and 0 bases from J; bases unmatched to any gene: 9. The CDR3 totals 20 residues. In nucleotides, the CDR3 is TGTGCCAGCAGCTTAGGGGACAGGGGCGCGATCTTCTCTGGGGCCAACGTCCTGACTTTC. Translating it yields CASSLGDRGAIFSGANVLTF.

The rearrangement joins TRBV28 to TRBJ1-4; 8 bases line up with TRBD1. The CDR3 covers 15 residues. From germline, CDR1 is MDHEN and CDR2 SYDVKM. The ends lost 9 bases at V and 7 bases at J; junction bases unmatched: 13. The CDR3 bases are TGTGCCAGTCGATTTCAGGGGGCGCGGGGTGAAAAACTGTTTTTT. Translation: CASRFQGARGEKLFF.